The present TCR beta chain was sequenced within a study of shared clonotypes between healthy human individuals. CDR3 length: 17 amino acids. Germline V CDR1 and CDR2: SGHAT, FQNNGV. V was shortened by 2 bases and J by 4 bases, with 21 bases between the two germline ends. Naive CD8 cells comprised CD45RO-negative, CCR7-positively selected cells, excluding terminally differentiated effector memory CD45RA+ cells. Using immunoSEQ multiplex PCR, the repertoire was profiled, and TCRdb retains in-frame clones only, with some absent. The sample records about 1.9 million clones, approximately 92% being singletons.

V and J are TRBV11-2 and TRBJ2-7; D may match TRBD1 or TRBD2 (5 bases each). Sequencing was carried out using naive CD8+ T cells from PBMCs. This sequence originates from a young man in good health. Some clones in this sample may be carry-over from other donors' samples. This CDR3 reads CASSLSPVGTRTYEQYF. Written as DNA, the CDR3 is TGTGCCAGCAGCTTAAGCCCGGTTGGGACCCGAACTTACGAGCAGTACTTC.